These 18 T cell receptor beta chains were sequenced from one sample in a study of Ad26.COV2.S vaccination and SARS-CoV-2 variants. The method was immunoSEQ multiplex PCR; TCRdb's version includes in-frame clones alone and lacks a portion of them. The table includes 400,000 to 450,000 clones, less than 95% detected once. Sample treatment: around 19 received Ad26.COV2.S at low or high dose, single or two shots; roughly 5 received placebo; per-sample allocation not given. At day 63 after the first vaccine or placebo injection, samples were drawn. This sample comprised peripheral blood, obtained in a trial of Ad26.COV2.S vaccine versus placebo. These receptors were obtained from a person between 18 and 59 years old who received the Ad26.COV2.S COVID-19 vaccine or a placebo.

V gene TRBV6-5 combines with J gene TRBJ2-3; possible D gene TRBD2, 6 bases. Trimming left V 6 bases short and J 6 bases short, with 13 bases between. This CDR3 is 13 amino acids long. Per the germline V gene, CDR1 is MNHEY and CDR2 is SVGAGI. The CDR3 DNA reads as TGTGCCAGCAGCCGAGTAGCGGCGGATACGCAGTATTTT. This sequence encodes CASSRVAADTQYF.

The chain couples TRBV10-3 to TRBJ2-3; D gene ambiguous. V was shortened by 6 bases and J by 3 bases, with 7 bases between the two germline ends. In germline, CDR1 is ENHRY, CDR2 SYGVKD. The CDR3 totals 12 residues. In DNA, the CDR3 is TGTGCCATCAGCTTAGAAACAGATACGCAGTATTTT. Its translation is CAISLETDTQYF.

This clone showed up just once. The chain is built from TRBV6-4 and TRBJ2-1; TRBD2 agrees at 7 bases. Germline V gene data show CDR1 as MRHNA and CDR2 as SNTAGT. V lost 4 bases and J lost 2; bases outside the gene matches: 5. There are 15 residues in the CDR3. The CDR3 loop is CASSAIAGPYNEQFF. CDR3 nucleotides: TGTGCCAGCAGTGCGATAGCGGGTCCCTACAATGAGCAGTTCTTC.

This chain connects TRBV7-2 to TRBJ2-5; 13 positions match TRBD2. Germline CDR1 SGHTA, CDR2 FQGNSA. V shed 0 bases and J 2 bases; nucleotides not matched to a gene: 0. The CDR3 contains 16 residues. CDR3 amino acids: CASSLALAGGQETQYF. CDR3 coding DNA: TGTGCCAGCAGCTTAGCACTAGCGGGAGGGCAAGAGACCCAGTACTTC.

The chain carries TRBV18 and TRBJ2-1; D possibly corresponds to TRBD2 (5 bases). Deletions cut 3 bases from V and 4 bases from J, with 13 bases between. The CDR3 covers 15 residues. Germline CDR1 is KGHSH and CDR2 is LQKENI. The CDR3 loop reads CASSPLISAYNEQFF. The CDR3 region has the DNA TGTGCCAGCTCACCCTTGATTAGCGCTTACAATGAGCAGTTCTTC.

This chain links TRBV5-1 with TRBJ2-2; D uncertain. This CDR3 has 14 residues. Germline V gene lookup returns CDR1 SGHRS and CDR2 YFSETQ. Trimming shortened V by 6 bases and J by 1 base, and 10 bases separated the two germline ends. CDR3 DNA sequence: TGCGCCAGCACGATCCGATTGAACACCGGGGAGCTGTTTTTT. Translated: CASTIRLNTGELFF.

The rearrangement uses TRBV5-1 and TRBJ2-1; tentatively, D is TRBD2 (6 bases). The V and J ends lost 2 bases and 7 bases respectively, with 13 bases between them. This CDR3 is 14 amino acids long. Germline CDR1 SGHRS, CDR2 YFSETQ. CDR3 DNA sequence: TGCGCCAGCAGCTTTTCGGGAGCCCAAAATGAGCAGTTCTTC. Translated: CASSFSGAQNEQFF.

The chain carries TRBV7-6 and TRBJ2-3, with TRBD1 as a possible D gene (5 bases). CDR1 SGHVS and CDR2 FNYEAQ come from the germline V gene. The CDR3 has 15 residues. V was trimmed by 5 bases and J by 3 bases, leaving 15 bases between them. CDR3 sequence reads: CASSPGQLRTDTQYF. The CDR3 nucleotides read TGTGCCAGCAGCCCAGGACAACTCCGGACAGATACGCAGTATTTT.

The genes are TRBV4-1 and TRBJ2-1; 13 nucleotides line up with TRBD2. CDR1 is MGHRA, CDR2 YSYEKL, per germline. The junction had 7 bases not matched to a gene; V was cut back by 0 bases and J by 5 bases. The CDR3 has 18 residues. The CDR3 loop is CASSQEGIGLAGDNEQFF. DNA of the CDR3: TGCGCCAGCAGCCAAGAGGGCATCGGACTAGCGGGGGACAATGAGCAGTTCTTC.

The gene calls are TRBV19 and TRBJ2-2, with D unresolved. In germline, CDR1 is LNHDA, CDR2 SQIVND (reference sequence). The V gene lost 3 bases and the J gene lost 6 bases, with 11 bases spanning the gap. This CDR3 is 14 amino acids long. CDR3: CASSMGWAAGELFF. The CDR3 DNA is TGTGCCAGTAGTATGGGGTGGGCTGCCGGGGAGCTGTTTTTT.

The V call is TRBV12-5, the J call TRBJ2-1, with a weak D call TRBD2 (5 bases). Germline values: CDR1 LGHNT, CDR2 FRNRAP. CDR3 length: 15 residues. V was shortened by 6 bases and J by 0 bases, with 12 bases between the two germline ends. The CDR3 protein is CASGRGLSSYNEQFF. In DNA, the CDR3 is TGTGCTAGTGGCCGAGGACTTAGCTCCTACAATGAGCAGTTCTTC. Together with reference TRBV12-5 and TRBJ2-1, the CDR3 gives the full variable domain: DARVTQTPRHKVTEMGQEVTMRCQPILGHNTVFWYRQTMMQGLELLAYFRNRAPLDDSGMPKDRFSAEMPDATLATLKIQPSEPRDSAVYFCASGRGLSSYNEQFFGPGTRLTVL.

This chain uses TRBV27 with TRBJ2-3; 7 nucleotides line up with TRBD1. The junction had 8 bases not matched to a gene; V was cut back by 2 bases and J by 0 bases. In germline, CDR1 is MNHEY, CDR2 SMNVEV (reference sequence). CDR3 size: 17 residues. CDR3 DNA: TGTGCCAGCAGTTTAACCCCCCCAGGGGGTAGCACAGATACGCAGTATTTT. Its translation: CASSLTPPGGSTDTQYF.

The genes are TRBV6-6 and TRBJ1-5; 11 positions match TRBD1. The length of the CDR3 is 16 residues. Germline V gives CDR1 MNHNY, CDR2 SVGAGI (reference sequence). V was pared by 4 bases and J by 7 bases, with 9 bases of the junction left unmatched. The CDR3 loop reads CASSSPSGTGGQPQHF. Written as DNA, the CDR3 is TGTGCCAGCAGTTCCCCATCCGGGACAGGGGGACAGCCCCAGCATTTT.

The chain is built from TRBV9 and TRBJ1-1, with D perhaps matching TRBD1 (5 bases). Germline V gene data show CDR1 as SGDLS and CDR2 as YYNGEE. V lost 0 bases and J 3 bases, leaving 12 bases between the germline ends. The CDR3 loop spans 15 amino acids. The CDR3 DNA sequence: TGTGCCAGCAGCGTAGTGTCGGGGCGAGACACTGAAGCTTTCTTT. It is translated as CASSVVSGRDTEAFF.

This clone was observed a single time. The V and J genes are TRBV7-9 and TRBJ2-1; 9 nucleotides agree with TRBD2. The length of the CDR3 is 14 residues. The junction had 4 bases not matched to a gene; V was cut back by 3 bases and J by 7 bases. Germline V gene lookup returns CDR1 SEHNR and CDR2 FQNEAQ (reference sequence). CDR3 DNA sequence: TGTGCCAGCAGCTTGAGACTAGCGGAGAATGAGCAGTTCTTC. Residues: CASSLRLAENEQFF.

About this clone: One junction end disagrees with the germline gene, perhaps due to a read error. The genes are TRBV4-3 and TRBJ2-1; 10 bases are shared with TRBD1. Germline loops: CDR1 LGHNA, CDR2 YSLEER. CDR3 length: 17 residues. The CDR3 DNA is TGCACCAGCAGCCAAGGGGACAGGGGTGCCTCCTTTAATGAGCAGTTCTTC. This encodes CTSSQGDRGASFNEQFF.

The CDR3 nucleotides are TGTGCCAGCAGTTTACCCTTAGAGCCCTACGAGCAGTACTTC. Translation: CASSLPLEPYEQYF. The chain is built from TRBV28 and TRBJ2-7; D remains unclear. This CDR3 comprises 14 residues. CDR1 is MDHEN and CDR2 is SYDVKM in the germline V gene. The ends were cut back, 2 bases at V and 2 bases at J, with 10 bases in the middle.

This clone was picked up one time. The CDR3 spells CASSQTGDDEQFF. The CDR3 DNA sequence: TGTGCCAGCAGTCAAACAGGGGATGATGAGCAGTTCTTC. This chain links TRBV27 with TRBJ2-1; 7 bases line up with TRBD1. V was clipped by 5 bases and J by 8 bases; unmatched bases: 6. This CDR3 contains 13 residues. Germline CDR1 is MNHEY and CDR2 is SMNVEV (reference sequence).